The 19 T cell receptor beta chains listed next were all sequenced from one sample in a study of OX40 agonist ivuxolimab in advanced cancers. Preparation of the library involved the immunoSEQ multiplex PCR assay. The source is immuneACCESS, and TCRdb retained only in-frame sequences with V and J called. Part of the clones is not carried over; for the studies checked, unresolved V genes explain less than half of this, and the remainder is unexplained. The sample contains approximately 49,000 clones, 81% of them found a single time. The top ten constitute 5.5% to 7% of the sample. This specimen was CD4+ or CD8+ T cells sorted from blood, taken in a trial of the OX40 agonist ivuxolimab. The receptors come from an adult with an advanced solid tumor such as melanoma, head and neck, liver or kidney cancer.

The rearrangement uses TRBV27 and TRBJ1-5; no reliable D call. CDR1 MNHEY and CDR2 SMNVEV come from the germline V gene (reference sequence). The CDR3 has 14 amino acids. With 7 bases removed from V and 0 bases from J, the gap between germline ends came to 10 bases. The CDR3 sequence is CASNEFNSNQPQHF. The DNA for the CDR3 is TGTGCCAGCAACGAATTTAATAGCAATCAGCCCCAGCATTTT.

The J gene is TRBJ2-2, the V gene TRBV19; 9 bases fit TRBD1. V shed 7 bases and J 2 bases; nucleotides not matched to a gene: 5. This CDR3 comprises 15 residues. Germline V gives CDR1 LNHDA, CDR2 SQIVND (reference sequence). The CDR3: CASTPGQGNTGELFF. The CDR3 bases are TGTGCCAGTACCCCGGGACAGGGTAACACCGGGGAGCTGTTTTTT.

The chain joins TRBV11-3 to TRBJ2-1, with D tentatively TRBD2 (7 bases). CDR1 is SGHNT and CDR2 is YENEEA in the germline V gene. V was clipped by 4 bases and J by 4 bases, with 14 bases between them. CDR3 size: 15 residues. CDR3: CASSSTRGGYNEQFF. CDR3 coding DNA: TGTGCCAGCAGCTCTACTAGGGGGGGTTACAATGAGCAGTTCTTC.

The chain is built from TRBV7-9 and TRBJ1-5; 7 bases are shared with TRBD1. Trimming removed 0 bases from V and 4 bases from J; junction bases left unmatched: 3. Germline V lookup: CDR1 SEHNR, CDR2 FQNEAQ (reference sequence). CDR3 length equals 15 residues. CDR3 nucleotides: TGTGCCAGCAGCTTAGCAGGGGGCAATAATCAGCCCCAGCATTTT. Translation: CASSLAGGNNQPQHF.

The chain uses TRBV19 and TRBJ1-1, with a tentative D call TRBD1 (6 bases). V gave up 11 bases and J gave up 4 bases, with 14 bases separating them. This CDR3 contains 12 residues. Germline CDR1 reads LNHDA; CDR2 reads SQIVND (reference sequence). CDR3 in amino acids: CASEGVFTEAFF. As DNA, the CDR3 is TGTGCCTCCGAGGGGGTTTTCACTGAAGCTTTCTTT.

The rearrangement uses TRBV5-6 and TRBJ2-2; D remains ambiguous. The V gene lost 6 bases and the J gene lost 1 base, with 16 bases spanning the gap. Germline CDR1 SGHDT, CDR2 YYEEEE. This CDR3 is 16 amino acids long. The CDR3 region has the DNA TGTGCCAGCACCTCCACGTGGGGTCGGAACACCGGGGAGCTGTTTTTT. The encoded protein is CASTSTWGRNTGELFF.

The chain is built from TRBV29-1 and TRBJ1-3; D may be TRBD1 (5 bases). Germline V gene sequence: CDR1 SQVTM, CDR2 ANQGSEA. The V end lost 5 bases, the J end lost 0 bases, and 8 bases lay between the germline ends. The CDR3 has 13 residues. The CDR3 reads CSVSQVSGNTIYF. In DNA, the CDR3 is TGCAGCGTTTCACAGGTCTCTGGAAACACCATATATTTT.

J is TRBJ2-4 and V is TRBV6-4, with D tentatively TRBD1 or TRBD2 (5 bases each). The germline CDR1 and CDR2 sequences are MRHNA and SNTAGT. Trimming took 2 bases from V and 5 from J, leaving 25 bases between them. The CDR3 has 19 residues. The DNA of the CDR3 is TGTGCCAGCAGTGACACCCGAGGAGGACTCGGGGCTGCCGAAAACATTCAGTACTTC. Protein: CASSDTRGGLGAAENIQYF.

The V call is TRBV6-6, the J call TRBJ1-6; no reliable D call. The CDR3 is 11 residues long. Trimming stripped 7 bases from V and 5 bases from J, with 3 bases between. The germline V gene encodes CDR1 MNHNY and CDR2 SVGAGI (reference sequence). Written as DNA, the CDR3 is TGTGCCAGCACAGATAATTCACCCCTCCACTTT. As protein: CASTDNSPLHF.

This sequence joins TRBV29-1 and TRBJ2-7, with D tentatively TRBD1 (5 bases). V lost 5 bases, J lost 6 bases, and 17 bases lay in between. CDR1 and CDR2 (germline): SQVTM, ANQGSEA. CDR3 length: 13 amino acids. This chain's CDR3 is CSVIGQGVSEQYF. CDR3 DNA sequence: TGCAGCGTTATAGGGCAGGGTGTTTCCGAGCAGTACTTC.

Written as DNA, the CDR3 is TGTGCCAGCTGCGGGACACCTTACACTGAAGCTTTCTTT. The encoded protein is CASCGTPYTEAFF. The rearrangement uses TRBV5-8 and TRBJ1-1; TRBD1 might be the D (6 bases). CDR3 length: 13 residues. Germline V lookup: CDR1 SGHTS, CDR2 YDEGEE. V was clipped by 7 bases and J by 3 bases, with 13 bases between them. The entire variable domain, with the rest obtained from reference TRBV5-8 and TRBJ1-1, is as follows: EAGVTQSPTHLIKTRGQQATLRCSPISGHTSVYWYQQALGLGLQFLLWYDEGEERNRGNFPPRFSGRQFPNYSSELNVNALELEDSALYLCASCGTPYTEAFFGQGTRLTVV.

The J gene is TRBJ2-3, the V gene TRBV5-6; 12 bases align to TRBD1. The germline V gene has CDR1 SGHDT and CDR2 YYEEEE. The length of the CDR3 is 17 residues. V dropped 5 bases and J dropped 5; count of bases not matched to a gene: 12. The CDR3, as DNA: TGTGCCAGCAGTCACATCCCGGGACAGGGGGCGGTAGATACGCAGTATTTT. Translated, it gives CASSHIPGQGAVDTQYF. Full variable domain (missing parts from reference TRBV5-6 and TRBJ2-3): DAGVTQSPTHLIKTRGQQVTLRCSPKSGHDTVSWYQQALGQGPQFIFQYYEEEERQRGNFPDRFSGHQFPNYSSELNVNALLLGDSALYLCASSHIPGQGAVDTQYFGPGTRLTVL.

V and J are TRBV7-2 and TRBJ2-2; D might be TRBD1 or TRBD2, each matching 5 bases. The CDR3 has 18 residues. V was shortened by 5 bases and J by 4 bases, with 23 bases between the two germline ends. Germline V gene data show CDR1 as SGHTA and CDR2 as FQGNSA. The CDR3 bases are TGTGCCAGCAGCCCGCGGTCGAGGGGTTCGGGCCTCACCGGGGAGCTGTTTTTT. This sequence encodes CASSPRSRGSGLTGELFF.

The chain's CDR3 is CASSYFSTQYNEQFF. The CDR3 DNA reads as TGTGCCAGCAGTTACTTTTCGACACAGTACAATGAGCAGTTCTTC. The chain has TRBV6-5 and TRBJ2-1; D not certain. Germline V lookup: CDR1 MNHEY, CDR2 SVGAGI. The CDR3 extends over 15 amino acids. Trimming left V 1 base short and J 4 bases short, with 11 bases between.

The chain recombines TRBV9 with TRBJ2-7; D unclear. V was trimmed by 0 bases and J by 7 bases, leaving 8 bases between them. The length of the CDR3 is 12 residues. CDR1 SGDLS and CDR2 YYNGEE come from the germline V gene. The CDR3 coding sequence is TGTGCCAGCAGCGTAGGGGAAGGGGAGCAGTACTTC. Its protein is CASSVGEGEQYF. Based on the CDR3 plus reference TRBV9 and TRBJ2-7, the full variable domain is DSGVTQTPKHLITATGQRVTLRCSPRSGDLSVYWYQQSLDQGLQFLIQYYNGEERAKGNILERFSAQQFPDLHSELNLSSLELGDSALYFCASSVGEGEQYFGPGTRLTVT.

The J gene is TRBJ2-5, the V gene TRBV9, with D possibly being TRBD1 (6 bases). V dropped 3 bases and J dropped 2 bases, with 14 bases sitting between them. Germline CDR1 reads SGDLS; CDR2 reads YYNGEE. This CDR3 is built from 15 residues. CDR3 protein: CASSGEGVIQETQYF. The CDR3, as DNA: TGTGCCAGCAGCGGCGAGGGGGTGATACAAGAGACCCAGTACTTC. The full variable domain, rest sourced from reference TRBV9 and TRBJ2-5, is DSGVTQTPKHLITATGQRVTLRCSPRSGDLSVYWYQQSLDQGLQFLIQYYNGEERAKGNILERFSAQQFPDLHSELNLSSLELGDSALYFCASSGEGVIQETQYFGPGTRLLVL.

This clone has a handful of counts. At the DNA level, this CDR3 is encoded by other sequences in the same sample as well. This chain links TRBV7-8 with TRBJ1-1, with 7 bases that match TRBD1. CDR1 and CDR2 (germline): SGHVS, FQNEAQ. V was clipped by 1 base and J by 1 base; unmatched bases: 0. This CDR3 contains 14 residues. The CDR3 loop reads CASSLGTGNTEAFF. CDR3 DNA sequence: TGTGCCAGCAGCTTAGGGACAGGGAACACTGAAGCTTTCTTT. Full variable domain (missing parts from reference TRBV7-8 and TRBJ1-1): GAGVSQSPRYKVAKRGQDVALRCDPISGHVSLFWYQQALGQGPEFLTYFQNEAQLDKSGLPSDRFFAERPEGSVSTLKIQRTQQEDSAVYLCASSLGTGNTEAFFGQGTRLTVV.

About this clone itself: This CDR3 is also generated by other DNA sequences in the sample. The V call is TRBV30, the J call TRBJ2-7; no clear D. Trimming shortened V by 1 base and J by 7 bases, and 17 bases separated the two germline ends. The germline gives CDR1 GTSNPN, CDR2 SVGIG (reference sequence). The CDR3 runs 14 residues. In nucleotides, the CDR3 is TGTGCCTGGAGTGCCACGGGTACCTTCTATGAGCAGTACTTC. It translates to CAWSATGTFYEQYF.

The V gene is TRBV14, the J gene TRBJ2-5; TRBD2 agrees at 9 bases. The CDR3 runs to 14 residues. Germline values: CDR1 SGHDN, CDR2 FVKESK. J gave up 5 bases and V 3 bases, and 4 bases lay outside the gene matches. The CDR3 here is CASSQFSGGETQYF. The CDR3 nucleotides are TGTGCCAGCAGCCAGTTCAGCGGGGGGGAGACCCAGTACTTC.